This T cell receptor (beta chain) was recorded in a study of CD8 T cells in Susac syndrome. Sequencing targeted TCR beta in T cells from blood (CD8+ and CD4+). Treatment-naive patients with stable or active relapsing-remitting disease were the multiple sclerosis controls. Negative isolation was used for CD8+ and CD4+ T cells, and FACS enrichment was applied to TEMRA cells. An amount of RNA that ranged from roughly 0.45 to 1 ug was reverse transcribed with random hexamers. Amplification of TCR beta CDR3 spanned 54 Vbeta and 13 Jbeta via immunoSEQ multiplex PCR. TCRdb redid the calling of the immunoSEQ multiplex PCR reads with MiXCR, one entry per CDR3 protein. The table records roughly 130,000 distinct CDR3 sequences, about 95% of them present only once. Trimming pared 5 bases from V and 7 bases from J, leaving 20 bases between. The germline V gene has CDR1 SGHTA and CDR2 FQGNSA. The CDR3 is 15 amino acids.

This sequence was found in a human donor with multiple sclerosis. The chain carries TRBV7-2 and TRBJ1-1, with a weak D call TRBD1 (6 bases). The material sequenced was CD4+ T cells from PBMCs. The DNA for the CDR3 is TGTGCCAGCAGCCCCACCCAACAGGGTAGGGGTGAAGCTTTCTTT. This translates into CASSPTQQGRGEAFF.